The present TCR beta chain was sequenced within a study of T cell responses to AZD1222 COVID-19 vaccine. Study-wide results and limits: Reports say nearly half of spike-specific TCRs go after unmutated variant regions.

Libraries were prepared by immunoSEQ multiplex PCR; TCRdb keeps only in-frame clonotypes and omits some of them. This table holds around 97,000 clones, roughly 91% found once. A remark on this clone: What it recognizes is unknown.

The V gene lost 1 base and the J gene lost 3 bases, with 13 bases spanning the gap. The CDR3 totals 15 residues. The germline CDR1 and CDR2 sequences are SEHNR and FQNEAQ (reference sequence). This chain connects TRBV7-9 to TRBJ2-7; D is perhaps TRBD1 (5 bases). Sample: peripheral blood, taken on day 0 of AZD1222 vaccination. This sequence originates from an adult in good health. CDR3 bases: TGTGCCAGCAGCTTAGGTAGGGGTGGACGCTACGAGCAGTACTTC. Its translation is CASSLGRGGRYEQYF. Complete variable domain (other parts from reference TRBV7-9 and TRBJ2-7): DTGVSQNPRHKITKRGQNVTFRCDPISEHNRLYWYRQTLGQGPEFLTYFQNEAQLEKSRLLSDRFSAERPKGSFSTLEIQRTEQGDSAMYLCASSLGRGGRYEQYFGPGTRLTVT.